These 2 T cell receptor beta chains came from one sample sequenced in a study of shared clonotypes between healthy human individuals. Assay used: immunoSEQ multiplex PCR; TCRdb lists only in-frame clones, some missing. The top ten hold 0.55% to 0.7% of the sample, which has over 850,000 clones, approximately 80% seen once. The specimen was memory CD4+ T cells from PBMCs. Subset denoted: CD45RA-negative fraction. The origin of the receptors is a man aged 18 to 35 in good health. Some clones in this sample may be carry-over from other donors' samples.

This clone was seen more than once but under ten times. V and J are TRBV20-1 and TRBJ1-5, with a weak D call TRBD1 (5 bases). This CDR3 contains 10 residues. Germline V gene data show CDR1 as DFQATT and CDR2 as SNEGSKA (reference sequence). The V and J ends lost 6 bases and 11 bases respectively, with 11 bases between them. CDR3 region: CSARRGTQHF. The CDR3 DNA is TGCAGTGCCCGTCGGGGGACCCAGCATTTT.

This chain connects TRBV18 to TRBJ2-5, with D perhaps given as TRBD1 or TRBD2 (5 bases each). The CDR3 extends over 16 amino acids. V was clipped by 2 bases and J by 5 bases, with 18 bases between them. Per germline, CDR1 KGHSH and CDR2 LQKENI. The CDR3 loop reads CASSPNSGLGEETQYF. The CDR3 DNA reads as TGTGCCAGCTCACCAAATTCCGGTCTAGGGGAGGAGACCCAGTACTTC. Full variable domain (missing parts from reference TRBV18 and TRBJ2-5): NAGVMQNPRHLVRRRGQEARLRCSPMKGHSHVYWYRQLPEEGLKFMVYLQKENIIDESGMPKERFSAEFPKEGPSILRIQQVVRGDSAAYFCASSPNSGLGEETQYFGPGTRLLVL.